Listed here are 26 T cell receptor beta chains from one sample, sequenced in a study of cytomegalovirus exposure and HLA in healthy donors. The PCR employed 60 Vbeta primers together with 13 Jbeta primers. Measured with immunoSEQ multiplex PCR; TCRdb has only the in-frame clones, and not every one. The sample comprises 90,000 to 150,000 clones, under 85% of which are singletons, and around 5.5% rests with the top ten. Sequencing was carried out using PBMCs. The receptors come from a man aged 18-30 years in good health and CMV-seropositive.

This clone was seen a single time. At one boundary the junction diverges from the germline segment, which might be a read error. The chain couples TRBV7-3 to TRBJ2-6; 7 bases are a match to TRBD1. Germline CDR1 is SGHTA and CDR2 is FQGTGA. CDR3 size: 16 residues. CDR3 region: CASSPGQLNGANGLTF. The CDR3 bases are TGTGCCAGCAGCCCGGGACAGTTGAACGGGGCCAACGGCCTGACTTTC. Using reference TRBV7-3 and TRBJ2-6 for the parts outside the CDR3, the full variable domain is GAGVSQTPSNKVTEKGKYVELRCDPISGHTALYWYRQSLGQGPEFLIYFQGTGAADDSGLPNDRFFAVRPEGSVSTLKIQRTERGDSAVYLCASSPGQLNGANGLTFGAGSRLTVL.

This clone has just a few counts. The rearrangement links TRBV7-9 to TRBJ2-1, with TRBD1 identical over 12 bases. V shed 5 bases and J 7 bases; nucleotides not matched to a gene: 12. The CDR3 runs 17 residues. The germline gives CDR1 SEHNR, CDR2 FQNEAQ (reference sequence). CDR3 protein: CASSNGGQGAGGNEQFF. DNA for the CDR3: TGTGCCAGCAGCAACGGGGGACAGGGGGCCGGCGGTAATGAGCAGTTCTTC.

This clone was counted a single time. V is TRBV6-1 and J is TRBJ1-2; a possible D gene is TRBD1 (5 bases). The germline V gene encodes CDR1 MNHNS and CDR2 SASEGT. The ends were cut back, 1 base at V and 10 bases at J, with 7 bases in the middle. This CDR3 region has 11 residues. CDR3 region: CASSEGTLYTF. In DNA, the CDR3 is TGTGCCAGCAGTGAAGGGACACTCTACACCTTC.

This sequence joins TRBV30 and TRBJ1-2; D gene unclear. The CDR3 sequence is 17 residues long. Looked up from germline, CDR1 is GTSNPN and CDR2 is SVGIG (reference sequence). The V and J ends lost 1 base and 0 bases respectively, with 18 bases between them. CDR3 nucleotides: TGTGCCTGGAGTGATGTAGGCCGGCGGAACGCTAACTATGGCTACACCTTC. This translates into CAWSDVGRRNANYGYTF.

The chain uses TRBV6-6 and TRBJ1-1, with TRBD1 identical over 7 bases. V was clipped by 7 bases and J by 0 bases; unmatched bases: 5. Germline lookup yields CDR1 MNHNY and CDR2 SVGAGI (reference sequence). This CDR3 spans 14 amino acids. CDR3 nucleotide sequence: TGTGCCAGCAAACCGGGACAGATGAACACTGAAGCTTTCTTT. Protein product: CASKPGQMNTEAFF.

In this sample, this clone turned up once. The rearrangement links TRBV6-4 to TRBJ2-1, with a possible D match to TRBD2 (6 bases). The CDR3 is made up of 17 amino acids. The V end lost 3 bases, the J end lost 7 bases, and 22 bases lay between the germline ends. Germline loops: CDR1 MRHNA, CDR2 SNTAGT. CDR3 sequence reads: CASSDLTSGSPGNEQFF. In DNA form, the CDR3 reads TGTGCCAGCAGTGATTTGACTAGTGGGTCTCCTGGGAATGAGCAGTTCTTC.

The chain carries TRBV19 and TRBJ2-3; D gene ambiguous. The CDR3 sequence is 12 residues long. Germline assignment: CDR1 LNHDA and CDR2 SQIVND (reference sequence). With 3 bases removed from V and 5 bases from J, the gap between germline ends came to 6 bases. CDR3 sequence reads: CASSISEDTQYF. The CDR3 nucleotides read TGTGCCAGTAGTATTAGTGAAGATACGCAGTATTTT. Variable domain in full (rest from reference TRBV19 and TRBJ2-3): DGGITQSPKYLFRKEGQNVTLSCEQNLNHDAMYWYRQDPGQGLRLIYYSQIVNDFQKGDIAEGYSVSREKKESFPLTVTSAQKNPTAFYLCASSISEDTQYFGPGTRLTVL.

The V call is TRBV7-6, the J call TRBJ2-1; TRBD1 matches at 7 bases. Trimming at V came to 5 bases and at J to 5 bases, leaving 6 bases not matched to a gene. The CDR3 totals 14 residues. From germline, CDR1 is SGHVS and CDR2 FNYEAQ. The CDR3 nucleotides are TGTGCCAGCAGCCCCATGGACAGGAACAATGAGCAGTTCTTC. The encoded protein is CASSPMDRNNEQFF.

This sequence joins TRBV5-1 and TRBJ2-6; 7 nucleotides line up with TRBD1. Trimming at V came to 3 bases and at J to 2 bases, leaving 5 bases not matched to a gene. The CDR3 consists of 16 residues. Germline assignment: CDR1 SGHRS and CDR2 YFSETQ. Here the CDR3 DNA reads TGCGCCAGCAGCTCTCTCGACAGGGCTGGGGCCAACGTCCTGACTTTC. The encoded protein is CASSSLDRAGANVLTF.

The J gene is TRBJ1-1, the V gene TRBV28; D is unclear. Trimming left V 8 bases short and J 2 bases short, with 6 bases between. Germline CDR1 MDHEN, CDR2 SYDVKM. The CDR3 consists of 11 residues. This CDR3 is CASFYNTEAFF. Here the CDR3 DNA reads TGTGCCAGCTTCTATAACACTGAAGCTTTCTTT.

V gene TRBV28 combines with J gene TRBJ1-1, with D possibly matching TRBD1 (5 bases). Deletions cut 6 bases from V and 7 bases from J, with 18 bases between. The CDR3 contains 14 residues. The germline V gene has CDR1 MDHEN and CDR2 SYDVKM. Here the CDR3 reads CASSTGGFGSEAFF. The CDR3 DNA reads TGTGCCAGCAGCACTGGGGGGTTCGGTAGTGAAGCTTTCTTT.

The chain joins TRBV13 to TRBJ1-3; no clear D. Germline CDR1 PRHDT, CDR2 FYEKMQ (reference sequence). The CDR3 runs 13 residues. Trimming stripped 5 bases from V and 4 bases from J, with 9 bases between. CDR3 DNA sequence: TGTGCCAGCAGCGAAACGGTCGGAAACACCATATATTTT. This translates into CASSETVGNTIYF.

The CDR3 region is CASSVQGADTGELFF. The CDR3 bases are TGTGCCAGCAGCGTACAGGGGGCAGACACCGGGGAGCTGTTTTTT. The rearrangement links TRBV9 to TRBJ2-2, with 8 nucleotides matching TRBD1. The CDR3 runs to 15 residues. After removal of 1 base from V and 3 bases from J, the junction contained 2 bases not matched to a gene. From germline, CDR1 is SGDLS and CDR2 YYNGEE.

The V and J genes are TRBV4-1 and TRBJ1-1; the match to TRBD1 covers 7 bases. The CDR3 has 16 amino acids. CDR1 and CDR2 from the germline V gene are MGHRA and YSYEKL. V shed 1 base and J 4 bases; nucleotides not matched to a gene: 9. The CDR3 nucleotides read TGCGCCAGCAGCCAAGGGGGGACAGTGTGGGGCACTGAAGCTTTCTTT. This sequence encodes CASSQGGTVWGTEAFF.

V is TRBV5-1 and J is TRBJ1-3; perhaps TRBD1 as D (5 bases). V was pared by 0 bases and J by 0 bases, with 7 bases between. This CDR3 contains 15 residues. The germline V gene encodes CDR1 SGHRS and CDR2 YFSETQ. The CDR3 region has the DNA TGCGCCAGCAGCTTGGGTGACAGCTCTGGAAACACCATATATTTT. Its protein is CASSLGDSSGNTIYF.

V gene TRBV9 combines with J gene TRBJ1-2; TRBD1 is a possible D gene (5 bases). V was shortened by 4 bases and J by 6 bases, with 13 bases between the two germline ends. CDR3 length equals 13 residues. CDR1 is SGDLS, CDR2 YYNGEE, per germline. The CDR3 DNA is TGTGCCAGCAGCCCTTCAGGGTTAGATGGCTACACCTTC. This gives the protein CASSPSGLDGYTF.

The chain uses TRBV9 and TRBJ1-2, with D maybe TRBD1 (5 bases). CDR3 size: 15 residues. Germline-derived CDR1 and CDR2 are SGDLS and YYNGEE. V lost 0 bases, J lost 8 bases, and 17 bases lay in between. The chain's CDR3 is CASSVAQVGFRGYTF. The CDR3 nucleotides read TGTGCCAGCAGCGTAGCACAGGTTGGTTTTCGGGGCTACACCTTC. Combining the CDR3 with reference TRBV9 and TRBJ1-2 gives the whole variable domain DSGVTQTPKHLITATGQRVTLRCSPRSGDLSVYWYQQSLDQGLQFLIQYYNGEERAKGNILERFSAQQFPDLHSELNLSSLELGDSALYFCASSVAQVGFRGYTFGSGTRLTVV.

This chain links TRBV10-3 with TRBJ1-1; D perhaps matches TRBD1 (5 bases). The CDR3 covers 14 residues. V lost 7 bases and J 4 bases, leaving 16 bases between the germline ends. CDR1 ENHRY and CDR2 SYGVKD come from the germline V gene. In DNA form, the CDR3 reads TGTGCCATCACCCCCGGGGGGGTGAGCACTGAAGCTTTCTTT. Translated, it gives CAITPGGVSTEAFF.

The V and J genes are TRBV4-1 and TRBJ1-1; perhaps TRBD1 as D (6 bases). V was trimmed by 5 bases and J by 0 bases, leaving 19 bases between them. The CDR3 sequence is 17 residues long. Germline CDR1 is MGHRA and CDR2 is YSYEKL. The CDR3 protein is CASSSNYRDLLNTEAFF. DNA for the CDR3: TGCGCCAGCAGCTCGAACTACAGGGATCTTTTGAACACTGAAGCTTTCTTT.

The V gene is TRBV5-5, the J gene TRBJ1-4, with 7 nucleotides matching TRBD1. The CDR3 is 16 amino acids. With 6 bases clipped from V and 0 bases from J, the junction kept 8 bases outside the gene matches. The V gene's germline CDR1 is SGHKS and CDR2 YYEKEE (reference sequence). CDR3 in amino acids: CASNEDRTPTNEKLFF. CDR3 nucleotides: TGTGCCAGCAACGAGGACAGGACACCAACTAATGAAAAACTGTTTTTT.

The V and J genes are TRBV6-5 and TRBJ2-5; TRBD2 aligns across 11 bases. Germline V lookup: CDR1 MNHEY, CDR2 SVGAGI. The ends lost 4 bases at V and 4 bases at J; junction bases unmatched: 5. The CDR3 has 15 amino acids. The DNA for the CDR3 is TGTGCCAGCAGTTTTAGCGGGGGGGCCAGAGAGACCCAGTACTTC. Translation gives CASSFSGGARETQYF.

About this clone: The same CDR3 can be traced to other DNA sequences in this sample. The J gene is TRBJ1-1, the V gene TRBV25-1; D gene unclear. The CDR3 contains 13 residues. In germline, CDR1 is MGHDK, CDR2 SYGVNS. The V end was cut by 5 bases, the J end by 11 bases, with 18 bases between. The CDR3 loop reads CASSPEGFGSAFF. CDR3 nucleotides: TGTGCCAGCAGTCCAGAGGGTTTCGGAAGCGCTTTCTTT.

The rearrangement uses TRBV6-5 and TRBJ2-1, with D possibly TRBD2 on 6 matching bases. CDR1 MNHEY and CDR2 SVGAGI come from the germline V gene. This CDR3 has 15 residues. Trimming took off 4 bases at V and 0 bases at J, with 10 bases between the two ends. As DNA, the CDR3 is TGTGCCAGCAGTTTAGCGGCGAGCTCCTACAATGAGCAGTTCTTC. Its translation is CASSLAASSYNEQFF.

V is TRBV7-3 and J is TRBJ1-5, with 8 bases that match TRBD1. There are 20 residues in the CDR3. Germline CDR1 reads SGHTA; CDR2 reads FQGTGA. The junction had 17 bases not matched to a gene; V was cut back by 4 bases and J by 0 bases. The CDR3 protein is CASSSGQGQGTANSNQPQHF. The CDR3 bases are TGTGCCAGCAGCTCAGGACAGGGACAAGGAACCGCCAATAGCAATCAGCCCCAGCATTTT.

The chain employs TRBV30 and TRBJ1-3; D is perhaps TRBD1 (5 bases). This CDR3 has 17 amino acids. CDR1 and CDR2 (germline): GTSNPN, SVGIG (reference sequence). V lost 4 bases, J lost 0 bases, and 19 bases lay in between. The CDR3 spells CAWTLGQGKVSGNTIYF. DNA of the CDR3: TGTGCCTGGACCCTGGGGCAGGGAAAAGTCTCTGGAAACACCATATATTTT.

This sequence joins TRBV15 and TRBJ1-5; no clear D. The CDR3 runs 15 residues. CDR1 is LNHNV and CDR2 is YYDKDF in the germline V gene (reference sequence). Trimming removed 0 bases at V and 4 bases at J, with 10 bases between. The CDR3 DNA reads TGTGCCACCAGCAGAGATCCAGGAGGTAATCAGCCCCAGCATTTT. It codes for CATSRDPGGNQPQHF.